A selection of T cell receptor beta chains follows, all from one sample in a study of cytomegalovirus exposure and HLA in healthy donors. TCRdb's table, derived via immunoSEQ multiplex PCR, lists solely in-frame clones and lacks some. The data show some 120,000 clones, 72% seen once. The specimen sequenced was PBMCs. The receptors were sampled from a young man in good health and CMV-seronegative. Both conserved end residues are part of each CDR3. The order of the fields is clone size, J gene, D gene, V gene, CDR3 protein, CDR3 DNA. D genes are given only for firm matches. Clone size appears in some rows only: once, few, many, or a class for an expanded clone.

>once|TRBJ2-7|.|TRBV27
CASSLSGDSYEQYF
TGTGCCAGCAGTTTATCAGGAGATTCCTACGAGCAGTACTTC
>.|TRBJ2-1|TRBD1|TRBV6-6
CASIRTGGGSYNEQFF
TGTGCCAGCATTAGGACAGGCGGTGGGTCCTACAATGAGCAGTTCTTC
>.|TRBJ2-2|.|TRBV5-6
CASSLGQGNTGELFF
TGTGCCAGCAGCTTGGGTCAGGGTAACACCGGGGAGCTGTTTTTT
>.|TRBJ2-7|.|TRBV5-5
CASRPRTSPYEQYF
TGTGCCAGCAGGCCTCGGACAAGTCCCTACGAGCAGTACTTC
>few|TRBJ2-7|TRBD2|TRBV6-1
CASSETSGGGYEQYF
TGTGCCAGCAGTGAAACTAGCGGGGGGGGGTACGAGCAGTACTTC
>.|TRBJ2-7|TRBD1|TRBV27
CASSSFKGWLRDSEISYEQYF
TGTGCCAGCAGTTCTTTTAAGGGATGGCTACGGGACAGCGAGATCTCCTACGAGCAGTACTTC
>.|TRBJ1-2|.|TRBV18
CASSPYQGLGNYGYTF
TGTGCCAGCTCACCGTATCAGGGCCTGGGGAACTATGGCTACACCTTC
>once|TRBJ1-1|.|TRBV4-1
CASSRTPGQNTEAFF
TGCGCCAGCAGCCGCACACCGGGACAGAACACTGAAGCTTTCTTT
>.|TRBJ1-5|TRBD1|TRBV4-1
CASSQDWGQGQPQHF
TGCGCCAGCAGCCAAGACTGGGGACAGGGGCAGCCCCAGCATTTT
>.|TRBJ1-2|.|TRBV6-1
CASSELGRGDYGYTF
TGTGCCAGCAGTGAATTGGGCAGGGGAGATTATGGCTACACCTTC
>.|TRBJ1-6|.|TRBV27
CASSLLRGIPYNSPLHF
TGTGCCAGCAGTTTATTAAGGGGGATCCCCTATAATTCACCCCTCCACTTT
>.|TRBJ2-3|TRBD2|TRBV7-7
CASSPGLAGAGDTQYF
TGTGCTAGCAGCCCCGGACTAGCGGGGGCAGGGGATACGCAGTATTTT